This entry lists 13 T cell receptor beta chains sequenced from one sample in a study of blood T cell repertoires in COVID-19. Generated by immunoSEQ multiplex PCR, the TCRdb table keeps only in-frame clones and is missing some. Here the sample spans about 270,000 clones, 86% being singletons. Sequencing used peripheral blood. Every receptor here comes from a woman aged 70-85 years with COVID-19, enrolled during active disease.

V gene TRBV7-2 combines with J gene TRBJ2-7; 10 bases agree with TRBD1. CDR3 length: 16 amino acids. The germline CDR1 and CDR2 sequences are SGHTA and FQGNSA. After removal of 5 bases from V and 7 bases from J, the junction contained 14 bases not matched to a gene. In nucleotides, the CDR3 is TGTGCCAGCAGCATAAACCGGGACAGGGGCAGAAGAGAGCAGTACTTC. Translated: CASSINRDRGRREQYF. The whole variable domain, filled in from reference TRBV7-2 and TRBJ2-7, reads GAGVSQSPSNKVTEKGKDVELRCDPISGHTALYWYRQSLGQGLEFLIYFQGNSAPDKSGLPSDRFSAERTGGSVSTLTIQRTQQEDSAVYLCASSINRDRGRREQYFGPGTRLTVT.

The chain uses TRBV7-9 and TRBJ2-7; TRBD1 matches 7 bases. This CDR3 has 12 residues. The V gene's germline CDR1 is SEHNR and CDR2 FQNEAQ (reference sequence). Trimming cost V 5 bases and J 6 bases; bases outside gene matches: 4. Here the CDR3 reads CASSPPGGEQYF. DNA for the CDR3: TGTGCCAGCAGCCCCCCAGGGGGCGAGCAGTACTTC.

The V and J genes are TRBV30 and TRBJ1-1, with a tentative D call TRBD1 (5 bases). CDR1 is GTSNPN, CDR2 SVGIG, per germline (reference sequence). V dropped 0 bases and J dropped 6 bases, with 14 bases sitting between them. The CDR3 runs to 14 residues. The CDR3 reads CAWSVGGLSAEAFF. The CDR3 bases are TGTGCCTGGAGTGTGGGGGGTCTCAGCGCTGAAGCTTTCTTT.

V usage is TRBV6-6 and J usage is TRBJ1-5; 10 nucleotides match TRBD1. The length of the CDR3 is 19 residues. The junction had 13 bases not matched to a gene; V was cut back by 5 bases and J by 0 bases. Germline CDR1 is MNHNY and CDR2 is SVGAGI (reference sequence). In DNA, the CDR3 is TGTGCCAGCAGTCCGACAGGGGGCGGTCAGGGCTATAGCAATCAGCCCCAGCATTTT. This codes for CASSPTGGGQGYSNQPQHF.

The chain links TRBV7-9 to TRBJ1-5; TRBD1 might be the D (5 bases). Trimming pared 4 bases from V and 2 bases from J, leaving 15 bases between. Germline V CDR1 and CDR2: SEHNR, FQNEAQ (reference sequence). CDR3 size: 16 residues. The CDR3 sequence: CASSSSGQGGNQPQHF. CDR3 sequence (DNA): TGTGCCAGCAGCTCGAGCGGGCAGGGAGGCAATCAGCCCCAGCATTTT.

The chain carries TRBV30 and TRBJ2-1; maybe TRBD1 (6 bases). The CDR3 is 14 amino acids. CDR1 is GTSNPN, CDR2 SVGIG, per germline (reference sequence). The V gene lost 0 bases and the J gene lost 2 bases, with 8 bases spanning the gap. In DNA form, the CDR3 reads TGTGCCTGGAGTGTAAGGGGGACCTACAATGAGCAGTTCTTC. This gives the protein CAWSVRGTYNEQFF. The complete variable domain, with remaining parts taken from reference TRBV30 and TRBJ2-1, reads SQTIHQWPATLVQPVGSPLSLECTVEGTSNPNLYWYRQAAGRGLQLLFYSVGIGQISSEVPQNLSASRPQDRQFILSSKKLLLSDSGFYLCAWSVRGTYNEQFFGPGTRLTVL.

The V and J genes are TRBV4-2 and TRBJ1-3; D gene ambiguous. V was cut by 1 base and J by 4 bases, with 11 bases left in between. CDR1 and CDR2 (germline): LGHNA, YNFKEQ. The CDR3 totals 15 residues. CDR3 in DNA: TGTGCCAGCAGCCAAGTTCAGGTTAACGGAAACACCATATATTTT. Translation gives CASSQVQVNGNTIYF.

The V call is TRBV10-3, the J call TRBJ1-4, with a possible D match to TRBD1 (5 bases). The CDR3 extends over 13 amino acids. Trimming removed 5 bases from V and 8 bases from J, with 12 bases in between. Germline V lookup: CDR1 ENHRY, CDR2 SYGVKD. The CDR3: CAISMQGGEKLFF. The CDR3 bases are TGTGCCATCAGTATGCAGGGTGGGGAAAAACTGTTTTTT.

This rearrangement joins TRBV7-2 to TRBJ2-5, with 7 bases matching TRBD1. Germline assignment: CDR1 SGHTA and CDR2 FQGNSA. The trim removed 0 bases at V and 6 bases at J, leaving 1 base unmatched. There are 13 residues in the CDR3. CDR3: CASSLAGQKTQYF. The CDR3, as DNA: TGTGCCAGCAGCTTAGCGGGACAGAAGACCCAGTACTTC.

J is TRBJ2-1 and V is TRBV7-9, with 10 bases fitting TRBD2. The CDR3 spans 15 residues. Germline CDR1 and CDR2: SEHNR and FQNEAQ (reference sequence). The trim removed 7 bases at V and 8 bases at J, leaving 11 bases unmatched. Written as DNA, the CDR3 is TGTGCCAGCATCCCTAGCGGGGGCTCTGCCTATGAGCAGTTCTTC. Translation gives CASIPSGGSAYEQFF.

V and J are TRBV4-3 and TRBJ2-1; D is unclear. Trimming cost V 3 bases and J 5 bases, with 11 bases left between them. The CDR3 length is 14 residues. Germline CDR1 LGHNA, CDR2 YSLEER. In DNA form, the CDR3 reads TGCGCCAGCAGCCATGGGTTAGCCGACAATGAGCAGTTCTTC. This gives the protein CASSHGLADNEQFF.

The V call is TRBV6-2 or TRBV6-3, the J call TRBJ1-5; 10 bases match TRBD1. The V gene's germline CDR1 is MNHEY and CDR2 SVGEGT. This CDR3 is built from 14 residues. Trimming at V came to 5 bases and at J to 5 bases, leaving 3 bases not matched to a gene. CDR3 in DNA: TGTGCCAGCAGTCATGGGACAGGGGATCAGCCCCAGCATTTT. Its translation: CASSHGTGDQPQHF.

This clone was counted a single time. The chain joins TRBV11-2 to TRBJ2-3; D might be TRBD2 (6 bases). The CDR3 loop spans 15 amino acids. The germline V and J ends were trimmed by 0 bases and 1 base, with 8 bases remaining between them. Per germline, CDR1 SGHAT and CDR2 FQNNGV. CDR3 region: CASSLERGRTDTQYF. DNA of the CDR3: TGTGCCAGCAGCTTAGAGCGGGGCCGCACAGATACGCAGTATTTT.